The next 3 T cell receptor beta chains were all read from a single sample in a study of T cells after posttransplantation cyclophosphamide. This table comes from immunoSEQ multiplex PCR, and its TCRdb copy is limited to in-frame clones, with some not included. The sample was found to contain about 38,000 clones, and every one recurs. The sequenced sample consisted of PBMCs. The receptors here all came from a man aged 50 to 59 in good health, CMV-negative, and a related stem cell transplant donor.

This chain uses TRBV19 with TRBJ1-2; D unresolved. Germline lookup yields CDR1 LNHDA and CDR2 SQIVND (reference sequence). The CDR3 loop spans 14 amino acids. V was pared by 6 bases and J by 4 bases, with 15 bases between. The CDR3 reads CASRADRRSYGYTF. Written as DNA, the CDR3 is TGTGCCAGTAGGGCGGACCGGAGGTCCTATGGCTACACCTTC.

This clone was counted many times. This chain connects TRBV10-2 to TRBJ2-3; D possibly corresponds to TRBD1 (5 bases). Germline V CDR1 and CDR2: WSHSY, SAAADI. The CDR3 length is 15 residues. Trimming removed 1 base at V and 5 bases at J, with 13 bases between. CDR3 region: CASSEFSGAGDTQYF. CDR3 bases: TGCGCCAGCAGTGAGTTTAGTGGGGCTGGAGATACGCAGTATTTT.

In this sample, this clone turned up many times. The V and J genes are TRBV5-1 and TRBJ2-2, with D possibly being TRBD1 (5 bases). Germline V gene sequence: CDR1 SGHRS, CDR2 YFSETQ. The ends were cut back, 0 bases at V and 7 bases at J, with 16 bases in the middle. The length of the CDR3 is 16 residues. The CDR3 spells CASSLAVGTQGGELFF. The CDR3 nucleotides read TGCGCCAGCAGCTTGGCCGTAGGTACCCAGGGCGGGGAGCTGTTTTTT.